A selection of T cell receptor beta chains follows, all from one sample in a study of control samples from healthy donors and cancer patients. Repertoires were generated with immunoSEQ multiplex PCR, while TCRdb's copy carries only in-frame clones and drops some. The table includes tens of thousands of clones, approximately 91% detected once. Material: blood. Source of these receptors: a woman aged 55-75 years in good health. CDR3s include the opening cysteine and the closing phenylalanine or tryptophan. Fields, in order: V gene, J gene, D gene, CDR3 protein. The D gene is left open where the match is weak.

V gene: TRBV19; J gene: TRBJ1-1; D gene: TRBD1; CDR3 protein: CASSTPRTGPVTEAFF
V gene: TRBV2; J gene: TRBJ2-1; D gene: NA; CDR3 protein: CASSQGYNEQFF
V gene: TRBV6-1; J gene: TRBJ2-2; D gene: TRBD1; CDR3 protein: CASSHQDRGVGELFF
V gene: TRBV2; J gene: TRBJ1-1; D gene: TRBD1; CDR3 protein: CASSVDRDGTAFF
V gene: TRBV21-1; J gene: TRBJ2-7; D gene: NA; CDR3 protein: CASSTGLANSYEQYF
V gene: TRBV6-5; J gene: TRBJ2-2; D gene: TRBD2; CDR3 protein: CASGYAGTRDGELFF
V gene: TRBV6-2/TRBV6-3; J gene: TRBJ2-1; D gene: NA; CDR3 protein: CASSYGAFRTEQFF
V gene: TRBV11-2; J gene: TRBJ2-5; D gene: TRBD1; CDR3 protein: CASSLETGVQETQYF
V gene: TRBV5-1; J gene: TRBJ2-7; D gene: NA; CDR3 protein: CASSLVGDSYEQYF
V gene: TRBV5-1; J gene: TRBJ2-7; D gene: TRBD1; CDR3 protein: CASSLGDRAYSYEQYF
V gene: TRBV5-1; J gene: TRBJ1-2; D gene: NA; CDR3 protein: CASSIDKLGPYGYTF
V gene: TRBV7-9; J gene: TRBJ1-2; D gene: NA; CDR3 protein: CASSLEVNYGYTF
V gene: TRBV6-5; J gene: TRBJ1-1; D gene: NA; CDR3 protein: CASNSEGRGSTEAFF
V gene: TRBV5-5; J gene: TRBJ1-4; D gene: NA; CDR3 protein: CASSPVSSGGEVNEKLFF
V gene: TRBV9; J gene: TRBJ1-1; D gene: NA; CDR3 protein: CASSVDGARNTEAFF
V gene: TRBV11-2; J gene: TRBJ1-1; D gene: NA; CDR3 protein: CASSLGAAANTEAFF
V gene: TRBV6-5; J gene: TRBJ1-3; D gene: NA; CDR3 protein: CASSLVSSGNTIYF
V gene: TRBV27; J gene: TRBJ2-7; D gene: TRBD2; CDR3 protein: CARKLAGGPYEQYF
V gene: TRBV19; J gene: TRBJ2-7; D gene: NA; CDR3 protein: CASSITRGYEQYF
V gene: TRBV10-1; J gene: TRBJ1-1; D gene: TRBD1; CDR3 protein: CASSEIGDRGGVNTEAFF
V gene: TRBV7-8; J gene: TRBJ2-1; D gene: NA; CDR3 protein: CASSYVRVLGTYNEQFF
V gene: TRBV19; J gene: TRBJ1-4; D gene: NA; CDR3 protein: CASSMPSTNEKLFF
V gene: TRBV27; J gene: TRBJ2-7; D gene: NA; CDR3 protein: CASSLSPGDGTYEQYF
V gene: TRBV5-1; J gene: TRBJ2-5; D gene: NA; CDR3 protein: CASSLVTSRPGAGETQYF
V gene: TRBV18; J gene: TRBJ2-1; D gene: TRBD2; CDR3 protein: CASSPRTSGSGDEQFF
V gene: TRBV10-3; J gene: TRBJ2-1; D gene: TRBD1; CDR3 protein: CASTDRGTGNEQFF
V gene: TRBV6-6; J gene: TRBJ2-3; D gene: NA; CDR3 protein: CASSYSRSTDTQYF
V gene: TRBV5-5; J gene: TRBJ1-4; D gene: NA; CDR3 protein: CASSTQTAGYEKLFF
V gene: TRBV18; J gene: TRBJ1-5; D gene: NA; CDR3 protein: CASSMTEGQPQHF
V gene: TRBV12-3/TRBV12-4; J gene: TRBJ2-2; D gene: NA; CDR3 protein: CASSLTDTGELFF
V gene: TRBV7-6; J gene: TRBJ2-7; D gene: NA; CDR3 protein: CASSLGPNYEQYF
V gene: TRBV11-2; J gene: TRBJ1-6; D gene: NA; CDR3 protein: CASSLVAGIDSPLHF
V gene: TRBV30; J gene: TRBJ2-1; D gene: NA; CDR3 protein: CAWSVGVNEQFF
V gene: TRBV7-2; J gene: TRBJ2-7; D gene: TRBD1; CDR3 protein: CASSWTGNGEQYF
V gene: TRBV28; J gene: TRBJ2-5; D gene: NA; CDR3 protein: CASRTPMPGSETQYF
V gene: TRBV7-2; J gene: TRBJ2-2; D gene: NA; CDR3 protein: CASSLWVTTNTGELFF
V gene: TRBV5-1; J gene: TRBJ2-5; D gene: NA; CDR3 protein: CASSLGRSGTQYF
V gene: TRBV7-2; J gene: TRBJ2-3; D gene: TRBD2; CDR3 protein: CASSPSGGSTDTQYF
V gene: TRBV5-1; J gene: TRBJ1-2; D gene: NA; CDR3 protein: CASSLRQGGYTF
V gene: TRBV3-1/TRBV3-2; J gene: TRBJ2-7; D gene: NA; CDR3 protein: CASSPLGTPYEQYF
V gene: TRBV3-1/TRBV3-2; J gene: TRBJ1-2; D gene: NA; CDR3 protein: CASSQEQGLVSGYTF
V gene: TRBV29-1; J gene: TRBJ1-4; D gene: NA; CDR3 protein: CSVEAGAGEKLFF
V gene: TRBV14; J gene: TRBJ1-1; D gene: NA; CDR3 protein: CASSQGFLQAEAFF
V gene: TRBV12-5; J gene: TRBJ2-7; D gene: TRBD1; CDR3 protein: CASGLVLDRIFEQYF
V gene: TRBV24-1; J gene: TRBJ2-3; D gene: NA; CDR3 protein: CATSDRTSTDTQYF
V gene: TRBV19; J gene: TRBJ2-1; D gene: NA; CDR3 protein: CASSISGDSYNEQFF
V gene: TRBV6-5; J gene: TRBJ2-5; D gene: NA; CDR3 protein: CASTAPGRETQYF
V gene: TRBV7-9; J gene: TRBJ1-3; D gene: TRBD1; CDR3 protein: CASSDTGTVSGNTIYF
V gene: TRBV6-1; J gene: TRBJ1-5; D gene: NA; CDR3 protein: CASSGRQDRSNQPQHF
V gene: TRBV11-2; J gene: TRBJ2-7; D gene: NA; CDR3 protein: CASSLALAHEQYF
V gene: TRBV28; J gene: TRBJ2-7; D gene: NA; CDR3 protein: CASSHSYRLQSSYEQYF
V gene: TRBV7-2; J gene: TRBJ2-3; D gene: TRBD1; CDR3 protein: CASSFQGAFADTQYF
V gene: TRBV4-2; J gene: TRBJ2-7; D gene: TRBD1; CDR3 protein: CASSQEDRGYEQYF
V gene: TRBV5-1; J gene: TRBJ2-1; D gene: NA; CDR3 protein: CASSKLDESGEQFF
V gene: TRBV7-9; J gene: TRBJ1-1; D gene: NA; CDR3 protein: CASSLNTEAFF
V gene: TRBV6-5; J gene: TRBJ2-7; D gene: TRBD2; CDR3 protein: CASGEWGGVDYEQYF
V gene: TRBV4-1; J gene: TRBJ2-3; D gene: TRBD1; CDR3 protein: CASSQDQWQGADTQYF
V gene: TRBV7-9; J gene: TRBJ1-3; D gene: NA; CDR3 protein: CASSRAEGGNTIYF
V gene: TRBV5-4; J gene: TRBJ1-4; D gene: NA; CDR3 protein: CASSQGVTNEKLFF